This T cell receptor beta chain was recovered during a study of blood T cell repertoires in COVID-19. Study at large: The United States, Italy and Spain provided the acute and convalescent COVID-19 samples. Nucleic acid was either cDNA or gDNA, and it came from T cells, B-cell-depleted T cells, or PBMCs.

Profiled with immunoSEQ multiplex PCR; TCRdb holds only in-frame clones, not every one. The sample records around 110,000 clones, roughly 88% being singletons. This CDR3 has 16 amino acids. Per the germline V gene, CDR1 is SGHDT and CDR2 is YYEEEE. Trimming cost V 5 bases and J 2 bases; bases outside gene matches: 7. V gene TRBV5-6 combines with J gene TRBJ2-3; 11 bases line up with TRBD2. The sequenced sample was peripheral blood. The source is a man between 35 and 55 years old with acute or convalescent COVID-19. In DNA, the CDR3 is TGTGCCAGCAGTTCGGGACTAGCGGCGGTCACAGATACGCAGTATTTT. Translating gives CASSSGLAAVTDTQYF.